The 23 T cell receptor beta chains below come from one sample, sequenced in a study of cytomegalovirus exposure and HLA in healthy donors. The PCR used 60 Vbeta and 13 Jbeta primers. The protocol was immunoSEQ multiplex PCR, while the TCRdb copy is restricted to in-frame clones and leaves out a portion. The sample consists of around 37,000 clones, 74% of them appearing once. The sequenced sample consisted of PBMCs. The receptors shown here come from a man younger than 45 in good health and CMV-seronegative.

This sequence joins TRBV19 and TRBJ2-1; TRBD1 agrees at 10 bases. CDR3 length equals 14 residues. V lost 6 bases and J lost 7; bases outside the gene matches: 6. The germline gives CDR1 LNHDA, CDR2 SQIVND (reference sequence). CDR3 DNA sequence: TGTGCCAGTAGGGCTAGGACAGGGGGGAATGAGCAGTTCTTC. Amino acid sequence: CASRARTGGNEQFF.

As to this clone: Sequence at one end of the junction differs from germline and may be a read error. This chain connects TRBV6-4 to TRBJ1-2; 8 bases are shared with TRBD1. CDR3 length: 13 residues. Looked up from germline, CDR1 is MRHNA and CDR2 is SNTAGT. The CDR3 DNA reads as TGTGCCAGCAGTGAGTGGCAGGGGACAGGCTACCCCTTC. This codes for CASSEWQGTGYPF.

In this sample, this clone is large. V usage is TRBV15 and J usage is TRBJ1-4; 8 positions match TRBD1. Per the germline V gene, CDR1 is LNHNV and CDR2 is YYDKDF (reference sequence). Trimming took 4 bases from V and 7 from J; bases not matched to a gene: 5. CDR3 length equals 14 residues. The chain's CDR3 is CATSTTGVGEKLFF. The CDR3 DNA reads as TGTGCCACCAGCACGACAGGGGTGGGTGAAAAACTGTTTTTT.

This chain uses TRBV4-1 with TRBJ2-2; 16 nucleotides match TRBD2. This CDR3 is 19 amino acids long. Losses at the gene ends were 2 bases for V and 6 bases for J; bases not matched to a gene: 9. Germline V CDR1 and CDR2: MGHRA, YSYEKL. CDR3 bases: TGCGCCAGCAGCCAACGAGGGACTAGCGGGGGGGCCTTACCCGGGGAGCTGTTTTTT. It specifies CASSQRGTSGGALPGELFF.

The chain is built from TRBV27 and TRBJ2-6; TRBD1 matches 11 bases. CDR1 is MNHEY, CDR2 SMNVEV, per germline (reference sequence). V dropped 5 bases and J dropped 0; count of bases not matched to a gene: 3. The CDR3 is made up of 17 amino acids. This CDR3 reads CASSPGTGGSGANVLTF. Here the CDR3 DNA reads TGTGCCAGCAGTCCCGGGACAGGGGGCTCTGGGGCCAACGTCCTGACTTTC.

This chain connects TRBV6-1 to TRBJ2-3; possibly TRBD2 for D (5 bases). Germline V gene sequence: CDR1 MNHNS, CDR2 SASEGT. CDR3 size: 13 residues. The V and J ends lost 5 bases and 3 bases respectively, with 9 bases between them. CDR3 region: CASSPRGTDTQYF. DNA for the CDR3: TGTGCCAGCAGTCCCCGGGGTACAGATACGCAGTATTTT.

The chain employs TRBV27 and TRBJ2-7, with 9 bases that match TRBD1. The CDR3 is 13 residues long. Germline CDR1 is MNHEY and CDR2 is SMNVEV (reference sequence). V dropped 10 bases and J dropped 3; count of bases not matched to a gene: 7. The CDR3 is CATRPGQGYEQYF. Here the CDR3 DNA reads TGTGCCACCCGCCCGGGACAGGGCTACGAGCAGTACTTC.

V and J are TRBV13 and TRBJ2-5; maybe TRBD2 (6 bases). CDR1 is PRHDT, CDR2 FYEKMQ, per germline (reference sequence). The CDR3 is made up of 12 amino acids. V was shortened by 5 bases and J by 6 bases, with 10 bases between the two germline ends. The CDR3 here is CASSGGIQTQYF. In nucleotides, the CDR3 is TGTGCCAGCAGCGGCGGGATACAGACCCAGTACTTC.

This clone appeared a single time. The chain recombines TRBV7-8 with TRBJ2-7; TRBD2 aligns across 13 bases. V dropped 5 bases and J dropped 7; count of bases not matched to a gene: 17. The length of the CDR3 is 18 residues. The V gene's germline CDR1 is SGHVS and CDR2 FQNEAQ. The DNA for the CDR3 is TGTGCCAGCAGCCTTACGCGGACTAGCGGGAGAGTAAGACGAGAGCAGTACTTC. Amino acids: CASSLTRTSGRVRREQYF.

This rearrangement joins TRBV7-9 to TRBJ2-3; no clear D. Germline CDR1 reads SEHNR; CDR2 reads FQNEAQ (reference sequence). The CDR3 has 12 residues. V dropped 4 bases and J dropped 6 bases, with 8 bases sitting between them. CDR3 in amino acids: CASSSGWDTQYF. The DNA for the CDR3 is TGTGCCAGCAGCTCCGGGTGGGATACGCAGTATTTT.

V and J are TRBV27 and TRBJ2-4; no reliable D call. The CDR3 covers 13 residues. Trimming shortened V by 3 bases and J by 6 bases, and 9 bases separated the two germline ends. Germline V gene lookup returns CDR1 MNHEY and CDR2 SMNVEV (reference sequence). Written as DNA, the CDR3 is TGTGCCAGCAGTTTCACCTTCGGAAACATTCAGTACTTC. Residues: CASSFTFGNIQYF.

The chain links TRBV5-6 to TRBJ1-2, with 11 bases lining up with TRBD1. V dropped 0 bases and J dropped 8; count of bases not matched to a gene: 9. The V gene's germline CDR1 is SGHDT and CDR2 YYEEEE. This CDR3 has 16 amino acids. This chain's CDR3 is CASSLVDRTGGLGYTF. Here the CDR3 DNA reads TGTGCCAGCAGCTTGGTCGATAGGACAGGGGGCCTCGGCTACACCTTC.

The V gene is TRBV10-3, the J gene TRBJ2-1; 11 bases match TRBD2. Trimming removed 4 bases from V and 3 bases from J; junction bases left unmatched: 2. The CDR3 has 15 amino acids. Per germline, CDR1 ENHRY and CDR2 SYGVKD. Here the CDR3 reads CAISAGTSGYNEQFF. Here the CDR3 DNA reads TGTGCCATCAGTGCCGGGACTAGCGGCTACAATGAGCAGTTCTTC.

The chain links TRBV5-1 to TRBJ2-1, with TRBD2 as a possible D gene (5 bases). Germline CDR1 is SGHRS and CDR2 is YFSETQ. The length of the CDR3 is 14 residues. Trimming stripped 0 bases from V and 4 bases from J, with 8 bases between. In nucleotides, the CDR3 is TGCGCCAGCAGCTTGGGAGCGGAGTACAATGAGCAGTTCTTC. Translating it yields CASSLGAEYNEQFF. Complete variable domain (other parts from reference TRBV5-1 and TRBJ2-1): KAGVTQTPRYLIKTRGQQVTLSCSPISGHRSVSWYQQTPGQGLQFLFEYFSETQRNKGNFPGRFSGRQFSNSRSEMNVSTLELGDSALYLCASSLGAEYNEQFFGPGTRLTVL.

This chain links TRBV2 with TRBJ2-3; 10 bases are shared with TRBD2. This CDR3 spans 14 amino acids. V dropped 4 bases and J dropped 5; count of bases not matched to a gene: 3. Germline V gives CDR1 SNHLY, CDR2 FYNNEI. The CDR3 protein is CASSVSSGRDTQYF. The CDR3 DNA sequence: TGTGCCAGCAGTGTTTCTAGCGGGAGAGATACGCAGTATTTT.

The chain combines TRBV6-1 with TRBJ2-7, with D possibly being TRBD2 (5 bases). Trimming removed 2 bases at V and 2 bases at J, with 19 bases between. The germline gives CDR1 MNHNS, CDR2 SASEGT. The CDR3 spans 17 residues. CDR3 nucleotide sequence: TGTGCCAGCAGTGAAATTACCATGAGGGCGGTGGCCTACGAGCAGTACTTC. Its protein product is CASSEITMRAVAYEQYF.

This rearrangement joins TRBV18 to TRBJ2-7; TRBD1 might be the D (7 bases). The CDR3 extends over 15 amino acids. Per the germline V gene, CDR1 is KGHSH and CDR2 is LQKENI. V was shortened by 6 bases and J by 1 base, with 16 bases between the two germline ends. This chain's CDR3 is CASSPGGTASYEQYF. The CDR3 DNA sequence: TGTGCCAGCTCCCCAGGGGGGACAGCTTCCTACGAGCAGTACTTC. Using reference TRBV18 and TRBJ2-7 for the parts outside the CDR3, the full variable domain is NAGVMQNPRHLVRRRGQEARLRCSPMKGHSHVYWYRQLPEEGLKFMVYLQKENIIDESGMPKERFSAEFPKEGPSILRIQQVVRGDSAAYFCASSPGGTASYEQYFGPGTRLTVT.

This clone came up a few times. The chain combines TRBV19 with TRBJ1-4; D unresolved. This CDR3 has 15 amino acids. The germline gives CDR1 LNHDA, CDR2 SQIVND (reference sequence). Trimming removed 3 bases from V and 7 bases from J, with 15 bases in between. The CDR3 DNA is TGTGCCAGTAGTATTTCTAGTTCGGCCTTTGAAAAACTGTTTTTT. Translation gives CASSISSSAFEKLFF.

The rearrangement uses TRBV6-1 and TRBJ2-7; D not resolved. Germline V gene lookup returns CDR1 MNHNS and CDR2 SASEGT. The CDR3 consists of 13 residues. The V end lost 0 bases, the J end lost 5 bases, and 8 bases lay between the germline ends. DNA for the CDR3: TGTGCCAGCAGTGAAGCGGAGAAAGACGAGCAGTACTTC. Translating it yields CASSEAEKDEQYF.

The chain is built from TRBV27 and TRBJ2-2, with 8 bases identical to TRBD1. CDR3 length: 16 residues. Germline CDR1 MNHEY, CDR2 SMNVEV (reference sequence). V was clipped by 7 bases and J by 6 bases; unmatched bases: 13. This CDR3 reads CASTPAGTGRAGELFF. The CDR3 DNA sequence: TGTGCCAGCACCCCCGCCGGGACAGGTCGCGCCGGGGAGCTGTTTTTT.

The CDR3 nucleotides are TGTGCCAGCAGTACAGGGGAAGAGACTTATGGCTACACCTTC. Translated: CASSTGEETYGYTF. V and J are TRBV6-5 and TRBJ1-2; 7 nucleotides match TRBD1. Germline values: CDR1 MNHEY, CDR2 SVGAGI. The V and J ends lost 5 bases and 5 bases, in that order; junction bases with no gene match: 8. The CDR3 loop spans 14 amino acids.

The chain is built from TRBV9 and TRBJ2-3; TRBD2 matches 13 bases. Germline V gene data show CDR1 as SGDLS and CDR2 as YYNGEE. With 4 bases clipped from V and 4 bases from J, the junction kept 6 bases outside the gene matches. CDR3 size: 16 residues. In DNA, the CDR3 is TGTGCCAGCAGCTCGGGACTAGCGGGGCCGCCAGATACGCAGTATTTT. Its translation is CASSSGLAGPPDTQYF.

For the CDR3, the DNA is TGTGCCAGCAGGATAGGGACAGGGGGCGTCAAAAACATTCAGTACTTC. It is translated as CASRIGTGGVKNIQYF. V is TRBV7-2 and J is TRBJ2-4; the match to TRBD1 covers 12 bases. The CDR3 contains 16 residues. CDR1 is SGHTA, CDR2 FQGNSA, per germline. Trimming removed 6 bases from V and 3 bases from J; junction bases left unmatched: 6.